The rows below give T cell receptor beta chains drawn from one sample of a study of molecular identifiers for immune sequencing clone quantification. In TCRdb, the PCR reads were re-called with MiXCR into one record per CDR3 protein. This table holds around 460,000 distinct CDR3 sequences, about a fifth found once. Sequenced: naive CD8+ T cells from blood, with Jurkat cell RNA spiked in. These receptors were collected from a human donor in good health. Some libraries in this study had Jurkat cell RNA spiked in. Each CDR3 is given with its conserved first and last residue. A D gene is named only where the DNA matches it firmly. The size of a clone is reported for some rows only, either as once, few or many, or as a class for expanded clones.

V gene	CDR3 length	J gene	D gene	clone size	CDR3 DNA	CDR3 protein
TRBV7-6	15	TRBJ2-7	.	.	TGTGCCAGCAGCTCCACGCCCGGGACCTCCTACGAGCAGTACTTC	CASSSTPGTSYEQYF
TRBV6-5	13	TRBJ2-7	.	.	TGTGCCAGCAGGTACACAACTCGCGGAGAGCAGTACTTC	CASRYTTRGEQYF
TRBV30	14	TRBJ2-3	TRBD2	few	TGTGCCTGGAGTGGCGGGGGGGGCACAGATACGCAGTATTTT	CAWSGGGGTDTQYF
TRBV13	19	TRBJ2-2	TRBD2	.	TGTGCCAGCAGCTCCGGGACTAGCGGGGGGCTCACCGGGACCGGGGAGCTGTTTTTT	CASSSGTSGGLTGTGELFF
TRBV19	13	TRBJ1-3	.	few	TGTGCCAGTAGTATCGGGGGCGTAAACACCATATATTTT	CASSIGGVNTIYF
TRBV27	17	TRBJ2-2	.	few	TGTGCCAGCAGTTTAGTCGGTGTGGGGGGCCCGGGCGGGGAGCTGTTTTTT	CASSLVGVGGPGGELFF
TRBV7-9	17	TRBJ1-6	.	few	TGTGCCAGCAGCTTAGAGGAACCGGGCACAGCGAATTCACCCCTCCACTTT	CASSLEEPGTANSPLHF
TRBV2	17	TRBJ2-3	TRBD2	many	TGTGCCAGCGCCAGCCGACCTAGCGGGGGCCCAACAGATACGCAGTATTTT	CASASRPSGGPTDTQYF
TRBV10-1	14	TRBJ2-7	.	few	TGCGCCAGCAGTGAGAGTCCGGGCTCCTACGAGCAGTACTTC	CASSESPGSYEQYF
TRBV7-9	14	TRBJ2-7	TRBD2	many	TGTGCCAGCACTACTAGCGGGCACTCCTACGAGCAGTACTTC	CASTTSGHSYEQYF
TRBV7-9	12	TRBJ2-3	.	many	TGTGCCAGCGACCGAAACACAGATACGCAGTATTTT	CASDRNTDTQYF
TRBV5-5	15	TRBJ2-7	.	many	TGTGCCAGCAGCTTGGGTACTCGCTACTCCTACGAGCAGTACTTC	CASSLGTRYSYEQYF
TRBV27	13	TRBJ1-1	.	many	TGTGCCAGCAGATCCGGGACCCCATATGAAGCTTTCTTT	CASRSGTPYEAFF
TRBV5-1	15	TRBJ1-5	TRBD1	many	TGCGCCAGCAGCTTGGTCCCAGGGGGCGATCAGCCCCAGCATTTT	CASSLVPGGDQPQHF
TRBV4-1	14	TRBJ2-7	.	few	TGCGCCAGCAGCCAAGTGGAGGCCGACTACGAGCAGTACTTC	CASSQVEADYEQYF
TRBV5-1	16	TRBJ2-2	.	few	TGCGCCAGCAGCTTGGTGGCCGGTTCGAACACCGGGGAGCTGTTTTTT	CASSLVAGSNTGELFF
TRBV6-2/TRBV6-3	19	TRBJ2-4	.	.	TGTGCCAGCAGTTACTCATCTTCCGCTAGCCTTACGGGCAAAAACATTCAGTACTTC	CASSYSSSASLTGKNIQYF
TRBV9	13	TRBJ1-1	.	many	TGTGCCAGCAGCGTAGCGGGGGACACTGAAGCTTTCTTT	CASSVAGDTEAFF
TRBV4-3	14	TRBJ2-7	.	.	TGCGCCAGCAGCCAAGATCGGGGGACCAACGAGCAGTACTTC	CASSQDRGTNEQYF
TRBV6-6	15	TRBJ2-3	.	many	TGTGCCAGCAGTCCAGGGACAATTAGCACAGATACGCAGTATTTT	CASSPGTISTDTQYF
TRBV28	14	TRBJ1-1	.	few	TGTGCCAGCAGTTCCGGGATATTTGGGACTGAAGCTTTCTTT	CASSSGIFGTEAFF
TRBV27	15	TRBJ1-1	TRBD1	few	TGTGCCAGCAGCTACCAGGCAGGGGGCGGCACTGAAGCTTTCTTT	CASSYQAGGGTEAFF
TRBV6-2/TRBV6-3	14	TRBJ1-1	.	many	TGTGCCAGCAGTTACGTGTGGTTTAGCACTGAAGCTTTCTTT	CASSYVWFSTEAFF
TRBV5-4	16	TRBJ2-4	.	many	TGTGCCAGCAGTGCGTCCGGGACGACTGCCAAAAACATTCAGTACTTC	CASSASGTTAKNIQYF
TRBV7-3	14	TRBJ2-7	.	few	TGTGCCAGCGCCCTACTTGGAGAAAGCTACGAGCAGTACTTC	CASALLGESYEQYF
TRBV20-1	13	TRBJ2-2	TRBD2	.	TGCAGTCGTCAGCGGGAGAACACCGGGGAGCTGTTTTTT	CSRQRENTGELFF
TRBV12-3/TRBV12-4	18	TRBJ1-5	TRBD1	.	TGTGCCAGCAACGAGAAACAGGGGGCGGCTCATAGCAATCAGCCCCAGCATTTT	CASNEKQGAAHSNQPQHF
TRBV20-1	13	TRBJ2-7	TRBD1	many	TGCAGTGCTCCACGACAGGGGGGCTACGAGCAGTACTTC	CSAPRQGGYEQYF
TRBV20-1	14	TRBJ2-5	.	few	TGCAGTGCTAGAACTAGGGACCACGTTGGGACCCAGTACTTC	CSARTRDHVGTQYF
TRBV7-3	15	TRBJ2-1	.	few	TGTGCCAGCAGCTTAACGGGAGAAACTTACAATGAGCAGTTCTTC	CASSLTGETYNEQFF
TRBV28	12	TRBJ2-7	.	many	TGTGCCAGCAGTTTCCGGGTGGCCGAGCAGTACTTC	CASSFRVAEQYF